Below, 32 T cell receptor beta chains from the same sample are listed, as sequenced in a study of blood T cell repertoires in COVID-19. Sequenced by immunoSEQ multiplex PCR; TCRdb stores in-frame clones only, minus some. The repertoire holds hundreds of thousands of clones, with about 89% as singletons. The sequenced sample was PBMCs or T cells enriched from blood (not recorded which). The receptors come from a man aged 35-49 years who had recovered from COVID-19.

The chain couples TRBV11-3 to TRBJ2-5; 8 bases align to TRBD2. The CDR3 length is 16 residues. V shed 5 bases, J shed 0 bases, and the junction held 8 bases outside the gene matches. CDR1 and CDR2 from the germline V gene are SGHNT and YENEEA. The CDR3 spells CASSDGLAGYQETQYF. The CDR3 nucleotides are TGTGCCAGCAGCGATGGACTAGCTGGGTACCAAGAGACCCAGTACTTC.

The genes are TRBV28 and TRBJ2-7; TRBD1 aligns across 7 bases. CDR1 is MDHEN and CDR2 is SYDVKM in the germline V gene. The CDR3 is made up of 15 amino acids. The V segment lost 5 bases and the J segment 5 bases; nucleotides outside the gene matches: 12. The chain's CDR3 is CASSPPGQWINEQYF. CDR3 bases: TGTGCCAGCAGTCCCCCGGGACAGTGGATCAACGAGCAGTACTTC.

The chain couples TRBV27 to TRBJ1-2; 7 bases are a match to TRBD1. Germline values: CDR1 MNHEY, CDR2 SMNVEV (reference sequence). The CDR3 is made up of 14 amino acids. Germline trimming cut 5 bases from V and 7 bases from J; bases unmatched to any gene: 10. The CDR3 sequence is CASSDRVNRGGYTF. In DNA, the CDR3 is TGTGCCAGCAGTGACAGGGTAAACAGAGGTGGCTACACCTTC.

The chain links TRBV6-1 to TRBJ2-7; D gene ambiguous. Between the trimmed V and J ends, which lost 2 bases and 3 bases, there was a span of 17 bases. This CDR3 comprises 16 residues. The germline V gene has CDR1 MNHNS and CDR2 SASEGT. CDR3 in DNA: TGTGCCAGCAGTGAACAACCTCCACCTGCCTACTACGAGCAGTACTTC. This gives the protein CASSEQPPPAYYEQYF.

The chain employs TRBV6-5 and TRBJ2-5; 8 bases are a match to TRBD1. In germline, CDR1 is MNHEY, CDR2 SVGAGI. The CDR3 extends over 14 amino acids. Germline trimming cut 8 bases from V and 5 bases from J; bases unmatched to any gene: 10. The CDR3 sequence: CASYDRGSGETQYF. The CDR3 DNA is TGTGCCAGCTACGACAGGGGTAGTGGGGAGACCCAGTACTTC.

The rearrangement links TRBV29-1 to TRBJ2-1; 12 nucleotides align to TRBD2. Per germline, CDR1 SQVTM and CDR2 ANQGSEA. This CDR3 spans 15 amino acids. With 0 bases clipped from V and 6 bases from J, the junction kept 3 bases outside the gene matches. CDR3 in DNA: TGCAGCGTTGAAGACGGACTAGCGGGATCCAATGAGCAGTTCTTC. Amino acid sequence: CSVEDGLAGSNEQFF.

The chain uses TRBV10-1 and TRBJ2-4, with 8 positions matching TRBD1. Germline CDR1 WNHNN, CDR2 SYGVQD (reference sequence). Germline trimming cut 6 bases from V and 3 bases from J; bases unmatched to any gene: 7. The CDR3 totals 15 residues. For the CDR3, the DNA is TGCGCCAGCAGACTCAGGGGGCTCCTCAAAAACATTCAGTACTTC. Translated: CASRLRGLLKNIQYF.

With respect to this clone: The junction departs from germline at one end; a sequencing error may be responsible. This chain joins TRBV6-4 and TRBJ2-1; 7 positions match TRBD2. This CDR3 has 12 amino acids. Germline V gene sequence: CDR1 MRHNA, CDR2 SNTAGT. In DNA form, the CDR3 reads TGTGCCAGCGCCCTGGGCGGGAGTGAGGAGTTCTTC. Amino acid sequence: CASALGGSEEFF.

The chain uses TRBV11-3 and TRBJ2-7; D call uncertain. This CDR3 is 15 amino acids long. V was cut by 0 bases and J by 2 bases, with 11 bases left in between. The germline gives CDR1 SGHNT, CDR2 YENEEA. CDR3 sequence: CASSLDFSRTYEQYF. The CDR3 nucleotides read TGTGCCAGCAGCTTAGATTTTTCCAGGACCTACGAGCAGTACTTC.

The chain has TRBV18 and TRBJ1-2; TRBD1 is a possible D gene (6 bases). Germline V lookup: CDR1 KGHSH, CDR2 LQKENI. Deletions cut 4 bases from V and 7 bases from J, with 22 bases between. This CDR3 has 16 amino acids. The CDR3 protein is CASSLTDQGFASGYTF. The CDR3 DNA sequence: TGTGCCAGCTCACTAACAGACCAGGGGTTCGCGAGTGGCTACACCTTC. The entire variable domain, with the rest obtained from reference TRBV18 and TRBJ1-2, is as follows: NAGVMQNPRHLVRRRGQEARLRCSPMKGHSHVYWYRQLPEEGLKFMVYLQKENIIDESGMPKERFSAEFPKEGPSILRIQQVVRGDSAAYFCASSLTDQGFASGYTFGSGTRLTVV.

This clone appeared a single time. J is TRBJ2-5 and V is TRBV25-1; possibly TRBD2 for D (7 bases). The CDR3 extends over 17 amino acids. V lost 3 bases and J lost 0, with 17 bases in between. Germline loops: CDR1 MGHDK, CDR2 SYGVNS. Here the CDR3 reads CASSDITRGGDQETQYF. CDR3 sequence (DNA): TGTGCCAGCAGTGACATAACCCGAGGGGGGGACCAAGAGACCCAGTACTTC.

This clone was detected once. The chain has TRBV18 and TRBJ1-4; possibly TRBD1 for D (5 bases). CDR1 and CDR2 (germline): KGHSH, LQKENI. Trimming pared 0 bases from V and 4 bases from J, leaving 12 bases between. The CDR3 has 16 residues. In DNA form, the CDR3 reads TGTGCCAGCTCACCACCGCTTCAGGGAGGTAATGAAAAACTGTTTTTT. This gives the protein CASSPPLQGGNEKLFF.

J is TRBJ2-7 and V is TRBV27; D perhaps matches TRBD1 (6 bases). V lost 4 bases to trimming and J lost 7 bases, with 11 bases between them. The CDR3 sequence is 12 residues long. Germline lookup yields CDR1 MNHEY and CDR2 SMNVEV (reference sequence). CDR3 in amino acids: CASSYRDGEQYF. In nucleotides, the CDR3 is TGTGCCAGCAGTTACAGGGACGGGGAGCAGTACTTC.

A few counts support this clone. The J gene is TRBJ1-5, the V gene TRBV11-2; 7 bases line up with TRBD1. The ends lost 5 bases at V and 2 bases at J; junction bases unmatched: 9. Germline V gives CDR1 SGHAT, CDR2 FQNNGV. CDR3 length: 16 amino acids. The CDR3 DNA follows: TGTGCCAGCAGCCCCCGACAGGGCGGAGGCAATCAGCCCCAGCATTTT. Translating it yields CASSPRQGGGNQPQHF.

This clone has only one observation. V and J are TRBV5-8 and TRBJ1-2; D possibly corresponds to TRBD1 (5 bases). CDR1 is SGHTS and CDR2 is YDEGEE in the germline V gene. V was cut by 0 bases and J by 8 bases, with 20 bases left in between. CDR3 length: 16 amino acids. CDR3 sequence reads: CASSLAGQGVSWGYTF. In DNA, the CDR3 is TGTGCCAGCAGCTTGGCCGGGCAGGGCGTTTCGTGGGGCTACACCTTC.

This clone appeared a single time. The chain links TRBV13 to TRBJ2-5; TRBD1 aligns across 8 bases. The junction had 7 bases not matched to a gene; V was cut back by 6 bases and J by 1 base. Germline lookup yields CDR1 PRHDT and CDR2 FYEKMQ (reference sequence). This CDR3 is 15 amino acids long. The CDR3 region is CASSFRGLGQETQYF. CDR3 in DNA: TGTGCCAGCAGTTTCAGGGGGCTCGGCCAAGAGACCCAGTACTTC.

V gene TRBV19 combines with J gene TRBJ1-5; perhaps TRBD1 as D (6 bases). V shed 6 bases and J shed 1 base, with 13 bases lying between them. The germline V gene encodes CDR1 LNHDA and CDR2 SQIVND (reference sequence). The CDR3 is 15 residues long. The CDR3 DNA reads TGTGCCAGTAGCCTTGGACAGTCCAGCAATCAGCCCCAGCATTTT. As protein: CASSLGQSSNQPQHF.

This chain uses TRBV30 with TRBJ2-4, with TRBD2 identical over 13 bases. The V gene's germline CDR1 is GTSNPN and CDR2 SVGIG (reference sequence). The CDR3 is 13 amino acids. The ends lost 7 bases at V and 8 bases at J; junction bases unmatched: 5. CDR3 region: CASATSGGDIQYF. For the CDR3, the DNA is TGTGCCTCGGCCACTAGCGGGGGGGACATTCAGTACTTC.

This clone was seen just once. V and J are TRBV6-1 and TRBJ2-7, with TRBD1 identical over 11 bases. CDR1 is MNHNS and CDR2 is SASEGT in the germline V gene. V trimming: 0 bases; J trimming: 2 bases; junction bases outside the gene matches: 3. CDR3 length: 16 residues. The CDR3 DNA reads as TGTGCCAGCAGTGAAGCGCTGGGACAGGGGGCCTACGAGCAGTACTTC. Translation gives CASSEALGQGAYEQYF.

CDR3 sequence reads: CASRPAGTGANYGYTF. The CDR3 DNA reads as TGTGCCAGCAGGCCTGCGGGGACAGGGGCTAACTATGGCTACACCTTC. The chain recombines TRBV27 with TRBJ1-2, with 10 bases that match TRBD1. Losses at the gene ends were 6 bases for V and 0 bases for J; bases not matched to a gene: 7. The CDR3 has 16 residues. CDR1 is MNHEY and CDR2 is SMNVEV in the germline V gene (reference sequence).

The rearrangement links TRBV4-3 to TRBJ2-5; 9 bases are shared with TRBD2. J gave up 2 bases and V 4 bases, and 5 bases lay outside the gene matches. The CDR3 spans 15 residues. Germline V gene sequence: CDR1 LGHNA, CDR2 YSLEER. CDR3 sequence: CASSRGLAEQETQYF. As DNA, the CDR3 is TGCGCCAGCAGCCGGGGACTAGCCGAACAAGAGACCCAGTACTTC.

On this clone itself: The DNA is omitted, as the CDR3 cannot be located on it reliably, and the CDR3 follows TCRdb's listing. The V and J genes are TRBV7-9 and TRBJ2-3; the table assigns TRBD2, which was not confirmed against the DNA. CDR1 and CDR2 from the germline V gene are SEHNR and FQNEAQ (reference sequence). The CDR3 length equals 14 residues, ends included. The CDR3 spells CASSSSGSTDTQYF.

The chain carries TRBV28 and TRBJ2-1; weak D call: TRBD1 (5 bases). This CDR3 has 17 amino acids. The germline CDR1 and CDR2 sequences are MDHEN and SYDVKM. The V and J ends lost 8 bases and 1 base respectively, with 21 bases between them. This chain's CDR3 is CASQGRFGWGSYNEQFF. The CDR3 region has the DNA TGTGCCAGCCAGGGCAGGTTTGGATGGGGTTCCTACAATGAGCAGTTCTTC.

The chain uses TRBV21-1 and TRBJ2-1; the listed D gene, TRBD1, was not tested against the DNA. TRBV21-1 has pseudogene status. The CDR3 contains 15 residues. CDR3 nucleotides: TGTGCCACCGCCTCCCCGGGACAGGGTCTCAATGAGCAGTTCTTC. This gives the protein CATASPGQGLNEQFF.

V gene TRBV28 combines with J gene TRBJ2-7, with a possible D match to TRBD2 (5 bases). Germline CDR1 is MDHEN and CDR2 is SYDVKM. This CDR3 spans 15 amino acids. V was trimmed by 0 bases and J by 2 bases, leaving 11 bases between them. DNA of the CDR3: TGTGCCAGCAGTTTATGGAACAGCGGCGCCTACGAGCAGTACTTC. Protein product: CASSLWNSGAYEQYF.

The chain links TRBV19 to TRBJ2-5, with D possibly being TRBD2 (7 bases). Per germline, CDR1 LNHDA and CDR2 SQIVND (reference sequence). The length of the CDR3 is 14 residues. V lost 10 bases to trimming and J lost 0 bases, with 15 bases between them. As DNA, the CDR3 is TGTGCCACGGAAAGGGGGGGTCACCAAGAGACCCAGTACTTC. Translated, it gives CATERGGHQETQYF.

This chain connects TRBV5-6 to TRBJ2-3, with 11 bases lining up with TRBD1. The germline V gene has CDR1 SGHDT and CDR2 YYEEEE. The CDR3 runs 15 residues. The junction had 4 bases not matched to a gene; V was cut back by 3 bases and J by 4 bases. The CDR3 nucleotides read TGTGCCAGCAGCTCGGGACAGGGGGTTGCAGATACGCAGTATTTT. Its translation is CASSSGQGVADTQYF.

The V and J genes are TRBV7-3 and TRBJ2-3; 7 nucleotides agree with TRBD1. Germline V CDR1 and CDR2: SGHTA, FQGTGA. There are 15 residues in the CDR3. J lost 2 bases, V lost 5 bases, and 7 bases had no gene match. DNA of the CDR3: TGTGCCAGCAGCACTGGGACAGCGCTCACAGATACGCAGTATTTT. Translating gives CASSTGTALTDTQYF.

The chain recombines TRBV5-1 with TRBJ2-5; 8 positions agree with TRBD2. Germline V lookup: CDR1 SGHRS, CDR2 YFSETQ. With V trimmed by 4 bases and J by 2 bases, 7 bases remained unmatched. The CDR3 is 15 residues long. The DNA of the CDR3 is TGCGCCAGCAGCCTCAGCGGGGGAACACAAGAGACCCAGTACTTC. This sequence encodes CASSLSGGTQETQYF.

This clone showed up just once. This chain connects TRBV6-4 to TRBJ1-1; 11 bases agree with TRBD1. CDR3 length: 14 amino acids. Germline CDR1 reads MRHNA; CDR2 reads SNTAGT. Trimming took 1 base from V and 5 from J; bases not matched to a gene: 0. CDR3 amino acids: CASSDWDRGTEAFF. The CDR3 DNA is TGTGCCAGCAGTGACTGGGACAGGGGGACTGAAGCTTTCTTT.

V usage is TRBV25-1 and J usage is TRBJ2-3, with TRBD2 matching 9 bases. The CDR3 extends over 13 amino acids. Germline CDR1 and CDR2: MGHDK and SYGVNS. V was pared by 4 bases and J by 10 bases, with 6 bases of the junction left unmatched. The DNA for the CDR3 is TGTGCCAGCAGTGCCGCGGGAGGGCAGGCGCAGTATTTT. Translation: CASSAAGGQAQYF.

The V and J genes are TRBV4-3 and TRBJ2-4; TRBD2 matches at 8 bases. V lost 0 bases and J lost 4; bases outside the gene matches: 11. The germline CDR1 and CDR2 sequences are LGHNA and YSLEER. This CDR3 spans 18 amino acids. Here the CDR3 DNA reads TGCGCCAGCAGCCAAGATTCGGGGCGGGGGGCGGTAAAAAACATTCAGTACTTC. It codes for CASSQDSGRGAVKNIQYF.